Below, 32 T cell receptor beta chains from the same sample are listed, as sequenced in a study of early T cells in non-severe SARS-CoV-2 infection. TCRdb processed the 5' RACE reads anew with MiXCR; each CDR3 protein has one entry. The data contain more than 45,000 distinct CDR3 sequences, 5.5% to 6.5% of them singletons. Sequencing used whole blood. The receptors shown here come from an adult who was a healthcare worker with PCR-confirmed SARS-CoV-2 infection or an uninfected control (not recorded which).

This clonotype showed up many times. This chain joins TRBV7-7 and TRBJ2-2; TRBD1 might be the D (6 bases). Germline CDR1 SSHAT, CDR2 FNYEAQ (reference sequence). The V gene lost 5 bases and the J gene lost 0 bases, with 13 bases spanning the gap. CDR3 length: 16 residues. Here the CDR3 reads CASSPSRQANTGELFF. Here the CDR3 DNA reads TGTGCCAGCAGCCCATCCCGACAGGCGAACACCGGGGAGCTGTTTTTT.

This chain joins TRBV10-1 and TRBJ2-3; D is uncertain. The germline V and J ends were trimmed by 0 bases and 6 bases, with 7 bases remaining between them. This CDR3 is 13 amino acids long. Germline V CDR1 and CDR2: WNHNN, SYGVQD (reference sequence). The chain's CDR3 is CASSESLVDTQYF. The DNA for the CDR3 is TGCGCCAGCAGTGAGTCCCTAGTGGATACGCAGTATTTT.

This chain connects TRBV5-1 to TRBJ1-1; TRBD1 is a possible D gene (5 bases). The germline V and J ends were trimmed by 4 bases and 1 base, with 11 bases remaining between them. The CDR3 extends over 14 amino acids. CDR1 SGHRS and CDR2 YFSETQ come from the germline V gene. The CDR3 DNA reads as TGCGCCAGCAGCAGCACTACAGGGAACACTGAAGCTTTCTTT. It codes for CASSSTTGNTEAFF.

Turning to this clonotype: A much larger clonotype is one base distant, so this may be a read error. The V gene is TRBV6-1, the J gene TRBJ1-2; D unresolved. The CDR3 totals 13 residues. V lost 7 bases, J lost 3 bases, and 12 bases lay in between. Per the germline V gene, CDR1 is MNHNS and CDR2 is SASEGT. The CDR3 loop reads CASTVRSHYGYTF. CDR3 DNA sequence: TGTGCCAGCACGGTCAGGTCTCACTATGGCTACACCTTC.

The chain couples TRBV7-6 to TRBJ2-1, with 11 bases aligning to TRBD2. The CDR3 extends over 17 amino acids. The ends lost 5 bases at V and 8 bases at J; junction bases unmatched: 14. CDR1 and CDR2 from the germline V gene are SGHVS and FNYEAQ. CDR3 loop: CASSRGARSGGVDEQFF. CDR3 nucleotide sequence: TGTGCCAGCAGCCGAGGGGCCCGTAGCGGGGGGGTAGATGAGCAGTTCTTC.

The chain is built from TRBV30 and TRBJ2-1; 8 nucleotides agree with TRBD1. J was trimmed by 8 bases and V by 0 bases; bases with no gene match: 6. There are 14 residues in the CDR3. Germline-derived CDR1 and CDR2 are GTSNPN and SVGIG (reference sequence). CDR3 in DNA: TGTGCCTGGAGTGTATGGCAGGGGGCGGATGAGCAGTTCTTC. Amino acid sequence: CAWSVWQGADEQFF.

The table lists this clonotype with a few counts. The chain joins TRBV11-2 to TRBJ1-1; no reliable D call. The CDR3 sequence is 13 residues long. Germline V lookup: CDR1 SGHAT, CDR2 FQNNGV. V dropped 3 bases and J dropped 3 bases, with 8 bases sitting between them. This CDR3 reads CASSFRVDTEAFF. In DNA, the CDR3 is TGTGCCAGCAGCTTTAGGGTTGACACTGAAGCTTTCTTT.

This clonotype has only a few counts. The chain recombines TRBV4-1 with TRBJ2-3; D possibly corresponds to TRBD2 (6 bases). V lost 0 bases to trimming and J lost 7 bases, with 11 bases between them. The CDR3 is made up of 14 amino acids. Germline CDR1 MGHRA, CDR2 YSYEKL. The DNA of the CDR3 is TGCGCCAGCAGCCAAGACGGGGGAACGAATACGCAGTATTTT. It encodes CASSQDGGTNTQYF.

This clonotype was seen repeatedly, ten times or more. The chain links TRBV5-1 to TRBJ1-4; D ambiguous. The ends were cut back, 4 bases at V and 7 bases at J, with 17 bases in the middle. Germline-derived CDR1 and CDR2 are SGHRS and YFSETQ. This CDR3 is built from 15 residues. The DNA for the CDR3 is TGCGCCAGCAGCCAAAATGTCGCGTCGGGTGAAAAACTGTTTTTT. Amino acid sequence: CASSQNVASGEKLFF.

This clonotype was picked up many times. The chain is built from TRBV6-6 and TRBJ2-7; 11 bases are shared with TRBD1. V shed 10 bases, J shed 0 bases, and the junction held 5 bases outside the gene matches. The CDR3 is made up of 14 amino acids. Germline-derived CDR1 and CDR2 are MNHNY and SVGAGI (reference sequence). In nucleotides, the CDR3 is TGTGCCACCTTGGACAGGGGGCTCTCCTACGAGCAGTACTTC. Residues: CATLDRGLSYEQYF.

This clonotype was picked up a small number of times. The rearrangement joins TRBV20-1 to TRBJ2-6, with D tentatively TRBD2 (5 bases). The CDR3 is 15 amino acids. Deletions cut 1 base from V and 8 bases from J, with 15 bases between. Per germline, CDR1 DFQATT and CDR2 SNEGSKA (reference sequence). The CDR3 spells CSARGLLVGTNVLTF. In nucleotides, the CDR3 is TGCAGTGCTAGAGGGCTACTTGTCGGGACCAACGTCCTGACTTTC.

This clonotype was detected a few times. The V gene is TRBV20-1, the J gene TRBJ2-7, with a weak D call TRBD1 (5 bases). This CDR3 has 13 residues. Trimming left V 5 bases short and J 3 bases short, with 14 bases between. Germline V CDR1 and CDR2: DFQATT, SNEGSKA (reference sequence). The CDR3 nucleotides are TGCAGTGCTTCTGGAGACAGCCTCTACGAGCAGTACTTC. Translated: CSASGDSLYEQYF.

This clonotype was found a few times. The chain combines TRBV10-3 with TRBJ2-7; TRBD2 matches at 8 bases. The V segment lost 10 bases and the J segment 4 bases; nucleotides outside the gene matches: 9. From germline, CDR1 is ENHRY and CDR2 SYGVKD. The CDR3 is 13 residues long. CDR3 in DNA: TGTGCCACCGCCGGGGGGGGCGAGTACGAGCAGTACTTC. Protein product: CATAGGGEYEQYF.

This clonotype counts as medium-sized. The rearrangement uses TRBV12-3 or TRBV12-4 and TRBJ1-6; 7 positions match TRBD1. This CDR3 is 14 amino acids long. J lost 6 bases, V lost 3 bases, and 2 bases had no gene match. This CDR3 is CASSFNRGNSPLHF. CDR3 nucleotide sequence: TGTGCCAGCAGTTTTAACAGGGGTAATTCACCCCTCCACTTT.

This sequence joins TRBV7-2 and TRBJ2-3; a weak D match, TRBD1 (6 bases). The CDR3 has 15 amino acids. Germline CDR1 reads SGHTA; CDR2 reads FQGNSA. V lost 10 bases and J lost 5, with 22 bases in between. The CDR3 coding sequence is TGTGCCAACCTTGGCGTAGGGGGTCTAGGAGATACGCAGTATTTT. Encoded protein: CANLGVGGLGDTQYF. Drawing the rest from reference TRBV7-2 and TRBJ2-3, the complete variable domain is GAGVSQSPSNKVTEKGKDVELRCDPISGHTALYWYRQSLGQGLEFLIYFQGNSAPDKSGLPSDRFSAERTGGSVSTLTIQRTQQEDSAVYLCANLGVGGLGDTQYFGPGTRLTVL.

This clonotype was seen a handful of times. V usage is TRBV27 and J usage is TRBJ1-1; perhaps TRBD1 as D (5 bases). V shed 5 bases and J shed 5 bases, with 18 bases lying between them. This CDR3 has 15 residues. Germline CDR1 reads MNHEY; CDR2 reads SMNVEV (reference sequence). CDR3 DNA sequence: TGTGCCAGCAGTCGGGGGGGAGTAGCGAAAACTGAAGCTTTCTTT. Protein product: CASSRGGVAKTEAFF.

This clonotype was recorded many times. The chain links TRBV20-1 to TRBJ1-4, with 7 positions matching TRBD1. The CDR3 totals 15 residues. Germline trimming cut 0 bases from V and 8 bases from J; bases unmatched to any gene: 9. Germline assignment: CDR1 DFQATT and CDR2 SNEGSKA (reference sequence). CDR3 coding DNA: TGCAGTGCTAGAGAACGACAGGGAGGCCGAGAAAAACTGTTTTTT. It codes for CSARERQGGREKLFF.

The table lists this clonotype with many counts. The rearrangement uses TRBV6-6 and TRBJ1-4; D is unclear. This CDR3 contains 14 residues. The V and J ends lost 6 bases and 0 bases respectively, with 8 bases between them. Germline V CDR1 and CDR2: MNHNY, SVGAGI (reference sequence). The CDR3: CASRDLSTNEKLFF. The CDR3 DNA sequence: TGTGCCAGCAGGGACCTATCAACTAATGAAAAACTGTTTTTT.

Of note for this clonotype: A much larger clone differs from this one at a single base, so this may be a read error. This sequence joins TRBV4-2 and TRBJ1-1; D is uncertain. The CDR3 runs to 17 residues. V lost 6 bases to trimming and J lost 6 bases, with 26 bases between them. Per the germline V gene, CDR1 is LGHNA and CDR2 is YNFKEQ. The CDR3 sequence is CASSHTTRAYETAEAFF. CDR3 DNA sequence: TGTGCCAGCAGTCACACGACAAGGGCCTATGAAACGGCTGAAGCTTTCTTT.

This chain uses TRBV7-2 with TRBJ2-5; D may correspond to TRBD1 or TRBD2 (6 bases each). The CDR3 sequence is 15 residues long. The V gene lost 5 bases and the J gene lost 9 bases, with 22 bases spanning the gap. Germline V gives CDR1 SGHTA, CDR2 FQGNSA. The CDR3 DNA follows: TGTGCCAGCAGCCTCCGGGGGACGCCCTCAGGGGCCCAGTACTTC. This encodes CASSLRGTPSGAQYF.

This clonotype has at least ten counts. J is TRBJ2-7 and V is TRBV6-6; D possibly uses TRBD1 or TRBD2 (5 bases each). This CDR3 has 16 residues. The germline V gene has CDR1 MNHNY and CDR2 SVGAGI (reference sequence). V was clipped by 4 bases and J by 0 bases, with 16 bases between them. The CDR3 bases are TGTGCCAGCAGTTCCCCTCTCGTGGGGGTCTCCTACGAGCAGTACTTC. This translates into CASSSPLVGVSYEQYF.

In its sample, this clonotype was seen many times. The genes are TRBV2 and TRBJ2-1; the match to TRBD2 covers 10 bases. Trimming at V came to 6 bases and at J to 9 bases, leaving 17 bases not matched to a gene. The CDR3 totals 17 residues. Germline CDR1 reads SNHLY; CDR2 reads FYNNEI. This CDR3 reads CASSSEAVRLAGVEQFF. The CDR3 DNA is TGTGCCAGCAGCTCAGAGGCAGTACGGCTAGCGGGAGTTGAGCAGTTCTTC. Using reference TRBV2 and TRBJ2-1 for the parts outside the CDR3, the full variable domain is EPEVTQTPSHQVTQMGQEVILRCVPISNHLYFYWYRQILGQKVEFLVSFYNNEISEKSEIFDDQFSVERPDGSNFTLKIRSTKLEDSAMYFCASSSEAVRLAGVEQFFGPGTRLTVL.

This clonotype was seen a handful of times. The V call is TRBV6-5, the J call TRBJ2-2; tentatively, D is TRBD1 or TRBD2 (5 bases each). CDR1 and CDR2 from the germline V gene are MNHEY and SVGAGI. Trimming pared 4 bases from V and 1 base from J, leaving 10 bases between. CDR3 size: 15 residues. The chain's CDR3 is CASSSGTLNTGELFF. The CDR3 coding sequence is TGTGCCAGCAGTTCCGGGACCCTGAACACCGGGGAGCTGTTTTTT.

In its sample, this clonotype was seen many times. The rearrangement links TRBV5-4 to TRBJ2-3; possibly TRBD1 or TRBD2 for D (6 bases each). The CDR3 sequence is 16 residues long. Trimming pared 1 base from V and 0 bases from J, leaving 12 bases between. Looked up from germline, CDR1 is SGHNT and CDR2 is YYREEE (reference sequence). The CDR3 loop is CASSLSRGPSTDTQYF. The CDR3 nucleotides are TGTGCCAGCAGCTTGAGTCGGGGGCCTAGCACAGATACGCAGTATTTT. Full variable domain (rest looked up from reference TRBV5-4 and TRBJ2-3): ETGVTQSPTHLIKTRGQQVTLRCSSQSGHNTVSWYQQALGQGPQFIFQYYREEENGRGNFPPRFSGLQFPNYSSELNVNALELDDSALYLCASSLSRGPSTDTQYFGPGTRLTVL.

This clonotype occurred many times. The genes are TRBV29-1 and TRBJ1-1; no firm D call. V was clipped by 5 bases and J by 1 base, with 11 bases between them. CDR3 length: 13 residues. The germline V gene has CDR1 SQVTM and CDR2 ANQGSEA. The CDR3: CSVRRDANTEAFF. The CDR3 DNA reads TGCAGCGTTAGAAGGGATGCGAACACTGAAGCTTTCTTT. Based on the CDR3 plus reference TRBV29-1 and TRBJ1-1, the full variable domain is SAVISQKPSRDICQRGTSLTIQCQVDSQVTMMFWYRQQPGQSLTLIATANQGSEATYESGFVIDKFPISRPNLTFSTLTVSNMSPEDSSIYLCSVRRDANTEAFFGQGTRLTVV.

At least ten counts were recorded for this clonotype. The germline gene is not matched at one end of the junction; a read error may be the cause. This sequence joins TRBV15 and TRBJ2-6; tentative D call: TRBD1 (5 bases). CDR3 length: 14 amino acids. Germline CDR1 is LNHNV and CDR2 is YYDKDF (reference sequence). The CDR3 region has the DNA TGTGCCACCAGCCTGAATTCTGGGGCCAACGTCCTGATTTTC. The encoded protein is CATSLNSGANVLIF.

This rearrangement joins TRBV10-3 to TRBJ1-5, with no clear D. CDR1 is ENHRY, CDR2 SYGVKD, per germline. Trimming shortened V by 4 bases and J by 3 bases, and 10 bases separated the two germline ends. The CDR3 extends over 14 amino acids. The CDR3 DNA reads as TGTGCCATCAGTGGATCCAGCAACAATCAGCCCCAGCATTTT. It specifies CAISGSSNNQPQHF.

The chain recombines TRBV12-3 or TRBV12-4 with TRBJ1-5, with D hard to call. This CDR3 is 14 amino acids long. The V gene lost 4 bases and the J gene lost 4 bases, with 11 bases spanning the gap. The CDR3 DNA is TGTGCCAGCAGTTACAAGGACGGGAATCAGCCCCAGCATTTT. The encoded protein is CASSYKDGNQPQHF.

This chain uses TRBV4-3 with TRBJ2-1; D possibly corresponds to TRBD1 (8 bases). Trimming stripped 4 bases from V and 6 bases from J, with 16 bases between. Germline V gene lookup returns CDR1 LGHNA and CDR2 YSLEER. The length of the CDR3 is 15 residues. The CDR3 region has the DNA TGCGCCAGCAGCCGGGAGTACAGGGGGGGCAATGAGCAGTTCTTC. Its translation: CASSREYRGGNEQFF.

This clonotype was seen repeatedly, ten times or more. The genes are TRBV6-5 and TRBJ2-1, with 7 nucleotides matching TRBD1. The germline V gene encodes CDR1 MNHEY and CDR2 SVGAGI. V shed 5 bases, J shed 0 bases, and the junction held 7 bases outside the gene matches. CDR3 size: 16 residues. CDR3 DNA sequence: TGTGCCAGCAGTAAATCGACAGGGCTCTCCTACAATGAGCAGTTCTTC. This translates into CASSKSTGLSYNEQFF.

This clonotype was seen at least ten times. This CDR3 is CSAPRGLDYGYTF. In DNA form, the CDR3 reads TGCAGTGCTCCGAGGGGGTTAGACTATGGCTACACCTTC. V is TRBV20-1 and J is TRBJ1-2; maybe TRBD1 (6 bases). The CDR3 sequence is 13 residues long. Germline lookup yields CDR1 DFQATT and CDR2 SNEGSKA (reference sequence). V was shortened by 5 bases and J by 3 bases, with 13 bases between the two germline ends.

The rearrangement joins TRBV27 to TRBJ2-7; 7 nucleotides align to TRBD1. The trim removed 5 bases at V and 3 bases at J, leaving 7 bases unmatched. The germline V gene encodes CDR1 MNHEY and CDR2 SMNVEV (reference sequence). The CDR3 runs 14 residues. For the CDR3, the DNA is TGTGCCAGCAGTCCCGGGACAGCACGCTACGAGCAGTACTTC. Amino acid sequence: CASSPGTARYEQYF.